The present T cell receptor (beta chain) was sequenced within a study of CD8+CD57+ T cells in acquired aplastic anemia. Genomic DNA served as template for TCR beta VDJ and CDR3 profiling. TCRdb called the reads again in MiXCR, with one record for every CDR3 protein. Among 450,000 to 550,000 distinct CDR3 sequences listed, around 30% were seen once. V lost 0 bases and J lost 2, with 8 bases in between. This CDR3 spans 14 amino acids. The germline gives CDR1 LNHNV, CDR2 YYDKDF (reference sequence). Patients included in sequencing had previously demonstrated CD8+CD57+ cell expansion by flow cytometry. The patients all had a severe acquired aplastic anemia diagnosis. All patients were therapy-naive when blood was sampled. This clonotype was detected many times. Its antigen is as yet unknown. Study observations and caveats: Patients and controls were found to share more than 25 CD8+ CDR3 sequences.

Sequencing was carried out using sorted CD4+, CD8+, or CD8+CD57+ T cells (not recorded which) from PBMCs. This chain joins TRBV15 and TRBJ2-7; D unclear. This receptor was taken from a human donor with aplastic anemia. The DNA of the CDR3 is TGTGCCACCAGCAGAGATACAGCTACCTACGAGCAGTACTTC. As protein: CATSRDTATYEQYF. The entire variable domain, with the rest obtained from reference TRBV15 and TRBJ2-7, is as follows: DAMVIQNPRYQVTQFGKPVTLSCSQTLNHNVMYWYQQKSSQAPKLLFHYYDKDFNNEADTPDNFQSRRPNTSFCFLDIRSPGLGDTAMYLCATSRDTATYEQYFGPGTRLTVT.